The present T cell receptor (beta chain) was sequenced within a study of OX40 agonist ivuxolimab in advanced cancers. Study-wide context: At doses from 0.01 to 10 mg/kg, patients were given intravenous ivuxolimab every 2 weeks. Study-wide points: The study observed clonal expansion of CD4+ and CD8+ blood T cells by week 6 at 0.1 to 3.0 mg/kg. Among T cells, CD8+ cells averaged more expanded clones than CD4+ cells. Low levels of normalized T-cell clonal expansion also appeared in some nonresponders.

This CDR3 contains 15 residues. CDR1 and CDR2 (germline): SGHRS, YFSETQ. The germline V and J ends were trimmed by 0 bases and 5 bases, with 12 bases remaining between them. To note about this clone: Its matching antigen is unknown.

Sequencing was performed with immunoSEQ multiplex PCR; in TCRdb, only in-frame clones are kept and a portion is missing. The sample has roughly 84,000 clones; 65% to 85% are singletons. The clonotype comes from an adult with an advanced solid tumor such as melanoma, head and neck, liver or kidney cancer. Sequencing used CD4+ or CD8+ T cells sorted from blood, obtained in a trial of the OX40 agonist ivuxolimab. This chain uses TRBV5-1 with TRBJ1-5; possibly TRBD1 for D (6 bases). The CDR3 sequence: CASSLVGGADQPQHF. The CDR3 DNA sequence: TGCGCCAGCAGCTTGGTTGGGGGGGCTGATCAGCCCCAGCATTTT.